This T cell receptor beta chain originates from a study of early T cells in non-severe SARS-CoV-2 infection. Study at large: Sequencing used unsorted whole-blood bulk RNA, so chains lack pairing.

Study conclusions and caveats: Matching against VDJdb likely underestimated virus-specific expansions, favoring anti-spike CD8.

This clonotype was seen repeatedly, ten times or more. Its antigen is as yet unknown. Germline CDR1 reads SQVTM; CDR2 reads ANQGSEA. With V trimmed by 1 base and J by 7 bases, 6 bases remained unmatched. This CDR3 has 16 amino acids. In the library, individual cDNA molecules carried attached unique molecular identifiers. TCRdb reprocessed the 5' RACE reads with MiXCR, giving one entry per CDR3 protein. The sample shows approximately 37,000 distinct CDR3 sequences, roughly 5% of them seen only once. The source material was whole blood, sampled at baseline. The sequence was obtained from an adult who was a healthcare worker with PCR-confirmed SARS-CoV-2 infection or an uninfected control (not recorded which). V is TRBV29-1 and J is TRBJ2-1; 14 positions match TRBD2. CDR3 sequence reads: CSVEGLAGGPRNEQFF. The CDR3 region has the DNA TGCAGCGTTGAAGGACTAGCGGGAGGGCCCAGGAATGAGCAGTTCTTC.